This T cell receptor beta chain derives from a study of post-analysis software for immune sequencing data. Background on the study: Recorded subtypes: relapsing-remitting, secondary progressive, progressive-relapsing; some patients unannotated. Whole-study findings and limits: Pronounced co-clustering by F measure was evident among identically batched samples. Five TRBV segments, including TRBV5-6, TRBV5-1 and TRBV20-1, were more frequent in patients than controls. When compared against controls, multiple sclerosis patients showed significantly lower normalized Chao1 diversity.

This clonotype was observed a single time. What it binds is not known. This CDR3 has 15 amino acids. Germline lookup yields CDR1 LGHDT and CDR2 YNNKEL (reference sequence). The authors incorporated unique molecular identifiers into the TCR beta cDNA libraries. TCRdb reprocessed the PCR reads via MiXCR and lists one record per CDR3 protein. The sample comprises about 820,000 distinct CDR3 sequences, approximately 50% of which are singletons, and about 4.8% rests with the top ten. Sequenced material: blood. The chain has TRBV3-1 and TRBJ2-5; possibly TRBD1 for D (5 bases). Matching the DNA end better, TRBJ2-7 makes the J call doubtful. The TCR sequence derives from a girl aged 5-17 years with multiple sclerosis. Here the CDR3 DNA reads TGTGCCAGCAGCCAAGAACAGGACCTCGGCTACGAGCAGTACTTC. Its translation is CASSQEQDLGYEQYF.